These T cell receptor beta chains were read from a single sample in a study of regulatory T cells in long-lasting Graves disease. MiXCR was run by TCRdb on the multiplex PCR reads, yielding one entry per CDR3 protein. The table shows approximately 560,000 distinct CDR3 sequences, with about 16% occurring only once. These data also formed part of another study, on T cells in Graves' hyperthyroidism and ophthalmopathy.

The input for sequencing was peripheral blood mononuclear cells (PBMCs), taken at new diagnosis, from a patient treated with antithyroid drugs. The receptor source for this set is a man aged 18 to 29 with Graves disease. CDR3s include the opening cysteine and the closing phenylalanine or tryptophan. The D gene is left open where the match is weak. The size of a clone is reported for some rows only, either as once, few or many, or as a class for expanded clones.

j_gene: TRBJ2-6
abundance: .
d_gene: .
v_gene: TRBV27
CDR3nt: TGTGCCAGCACCGGGGGCATGGGGGCCAACGTCCTGACTTTC
CDR3aa: CASTGGMGANVLTF

j_gene: TRBJ2-1
abundance: few
d_gene: .
v_gene: TRBV5-6
CDR3nt: TGTGCCAGCAGCTTGGGGTGGGATAGGTCCTACAATGAGCAGTTCTTC
CDR3aa: CASSLGWDRSYNEQFF

j_gene: TRBJ1-3
abundance: .
d_gene: .
v_gene: TRBV9
CDR3nt: TGTGCCAGCAGCGTGATGGGGTCTGGAAACACCATATATTTT
CDR3aa: CASSVMGSGNTIYF

j_gene: TRBJ2-3
abundance: many
d_gene: .
v_gene: TRBV12-3/TRBV12-4
CDR3nt: TGTGCCAGCAGGGAACAGGGAACGGATACGCAGTATTTT
CDR3aa: CASREQGTDTQYF

j_gene: TRBJ2-1
abundance: .
d_gene: .
v_gene: TRBV18
CDR3nt: TGTGCCAGCTCATCACGGGACGGTTCCTACAATGAGCAGTTCTTC
CDR3aa: CASSSRDGSYNEQFF

j_gene: TRBJ2-5
abundance: many
d_gene: .
v_gene: TRBV12-3/TRBV12-4
CDR3nt: TGTGCCAGCAGCACCAAGGGGCTAAACCGGTGGGAGACCCAGTACTTC
CDR3aa: CASSTKGLNRWETQYF

j_gene: TRBJ2-1
abundance: few
d_gene: TRBD2
v_gene: TRBV7-6
CDR3nt: TGTGCCAGCAGCTCTAAAGTTGCCGGGAGGTACAATGAGCAGTTCTTC
CDR3aa: CASSSKVAGRYNEQFF

j_gene: TRBJ1-4
abundance: .
d_gene: TRBD1
v_gene: TRBV20-1
CDR3nt: TGCAGTGCCGACACGCTCCACAGGGGGCTGGGGGGAAAACTGTTTTTT
CDR3aa: CSADTLHRGLGGKLFF

j_gene: TRBJ1-6
abundance: .
d_gene: TRBD1
v_gene: TRBV5-1
CDR3nt: TGCGCCAGCAGGGCCTGGACAGGGGGCGATTCACCCCTCCACTTT
CDR3aa: CASRAWTGGDSPLHF

j_gene: TRBJ2-7
abundance: many
d_gene: .
v_gene: TRBV30
CDR3nt: TGTGCCTGGAGTAGCTCATCGGACGAGCAGTACTTC
CDR3aa: CAWSSSSDEQYF

j_gene: TRBJ2-7
abundance: once
d_gene: TRBD1
v_gene: TRBV4-1
CDR3nt: TGCGCCAGCAGCCTAAGGACAGGGCGAGAGCAGTACTTC
CDR3aa: CASSLRTGREQYF

j_gene: TRBJ1-4
abundance: once
d_gene: .
v_gene: TRBV6-1
CDR3nt: TGTGCCAGCAGCCCGGTAGGCAGGGGAGAGGAAAAACTGTTTTTT
CDR3aa: CASSPVGRGEEKLFF

j_gene: TRBJ2-1
abundance: many
d_gene: .
v_gene: TRBV5-1
CDR3nt: TGCGCCAGCAGACCTAAGAACTACAATGAGCAGTTCTTC
CDR3aa: CASRPKNYNEQFF

j_gene: TRBJ2-5
abundance: many
d_gene: .
v_gene: TRBV29-1
CDR3nt: TGCAGCGTTGAGGACCTACCCCAAGAGACCCAGTACTTC
CDR3aa: CSVEDLPQETQYF

j_gene: TRBJ1-5
abundance: .
d_gene: TRBD1
v_gene: TRBV19
CDR3nt: TGTGCCAGTAGCCGGACCAAGGGGGCGCGGGATCAGCCCCAGCATTTT
CDR3aa: CASSRTKGARDQPQHF

j_gene: TRBJ2-2
abundance: few
d_gene: .
v_gene: TRBV5-1
CDR3nt: TGCGCCAGCACCAATGTAGCGCCGAACACCGGGGAGCTGTTTTTT
CDR3aa: CASTNVAPNTGELFF

j_gene: TRBJ2-5
abundance: few
d_gene: .
v_gene: TRBV6-1
CDR3nt: TGTGCCAGCAGTCCCACGGCACAGGTACAGAGGGAGACCCAGTACTTC
CDR3aa: CASSPTAQVQRETQYF

j_gene: TRBJ2-7
abundance: few
d_gene: .
v_gene: TRBV19
CDR3nt: TGTGCCAGTAGTGCCCTGGGGACTTCGTACGAGCAGTACTTC
CDR3aa: CASSALGTSYEQYF

j_gene: TRBJ2-5
abundance: many
d_gene: .
v_gene: TRBV30
CDR3nt: TGTGCCTGGAGTCCGAAGGGTTGGGGGTCTCAAGAGACCCAGTACTTC
CDR3aa: CAWSPKGWGSQETQYF

j_gene: TRBJ2-1
abundance: many
d_gene: .
v_gene: TRBV6-1
CDR3nt: TGTGCCAGCAGTGAAGCGGGCATCTCCTACAGGAATGAGCAGTTCTTC
CDR3aa: CASSEAGISYRNEQFF

j_gene: TRBJ2-1
abundance: many
d_gene: TRBD1
v_gene: TRBV12-3/TRBV12-4
CDR3nt: TGTGCCAGCAGTGAGGGGGCGGAGCAGTTCTTC
CDR3aa: CASSEGAEQFF

j_gene: TRBJ2-7
abundance: many
d_gene: .
v_gene: TRBV6-1
CDR3nt: TGTGCCAGCTGGGACGGCTCCTACGAGCAGTACTTC
CDR3aa: CASWDGSYEQYF

j_gene: TRBJ2-1
abundance: few
d_gene: .
v_gene: TRBV20-1
CDR3nt: TGCAGTGCTAGACAACCAATAACCTACAATGAGCAGTTCTTC
CDR3aa: CSARQPITYNEQFF

j_gene: TRBJ2-2
abundance: .
d_gene: TRBD2
v_gene: TRBV9
CDR3nt: TGTGCCAGCAGCGCCATCCGGGCGGGAGGGTTCAACACCGGGGAGCTGGTTTTT
CDR3aa: CASSAIRAGGFNTGELVF

j_gene: TRBJ2-3
abundance: many
d_gene: .
v_gene: TRBV20-1
CDR3nt: TGCAGTGCTACCCGGAGCGGCCACACAGATACGCAGTATTTT
CDR3aa: CSATRSGHTDTQYF

j_gene: TRBJ2-7
abundance: .
d_gene: TRBD2
v_gene: TRBV18
CDR3nt: TGTGCCAGCTCACCACCGGGACTAGCGGGAGGAGATCGCCACGAGCAGTACTTC
CDR3aa: CASSPPGLAGGDRHEQYF

j_gene: TRBJ1-1
abundance: many
d_gene: .
v_gene: TRBV11-2
CDR3nt: TGTGCCAGCAGCCCCGACCTGGGCACTGAAGCTTTCTTT
CDR3aa: CASSPDLGTEAFF

j_gene: TRBJ2-7
abundance: few
d_gene: .
v_gene: TRBV2
CDR3nt: TGTGCCAGCACATTTCCGGGACAAATAGGCGAGCAGTACTTC
CDR3aa: CASTFPGQIGEQYF

j_gene: TRBJ1-2
abundance: many
d_gene: TRBD1
v_gene: TRBV24-1
CDR3nt: TGTGCCACCAGTGATGGGGACAGCCAGAAAATCTATGGCTACACCTTC
CDR3aa: CATSDGDSQKIYGYTF

j_gene: TRBJ2-3
abundance: few
d_gene: TRBD1
v_gene: TRBV10-3
CDR3nt: TGTGCCATCAGTATTGGACAGGGGAGAGGAACAGATACGCAGTATTTT
CDR3aa: CAISIGQGRGTDTQYF

j_gene: TRBJ2-7
abundance: many
d_gene: .
v_gene: TRBV20-1
CDR3nt: TGCAGTGCTAGAGTGGTTAACTCCTACGAGCAGTACTTC
CDR3aa: CSARVVNSYEQYF

j_gene: TRBJ2-7
abundance: few
d_gene: .
v_gene: TRBV28
CDR3nt: TGTGCCAGCAGTTCGTCGGCAGGGGAGTACTACGAGCAGTACTTC
CDR3aa: CASSSSAGEYYEQYF

j_gene: TRBJ1-2
abundance: few
d_gene: TRBD1
v_gene: TRBV7-9
CDR3nt: TGTGCCAGCAGCCAGTTAGAGGGACAGGGCGAATACGATGGCTACACCTTC
CDR3aa: CASSQLEGQGEYDGYTF

j_gene: TRBJ2-3
abundance: many
d_gene: .
v_gene: TRBV5-1
CDR3nt: TGCGCCAGCATCCAGACGGATACTAGCACAGATACGCAGTATTTT
CDR3aa: CASIQTDTSTDTQYF

j_gene: TRBJ2-1
abundance: many
d_gene: .
v_gene: TRBV5-1
CDR3nt: TGCGCCAGCAGCTTGACTCCCGGAAACTCCTACAATGAGCAGTTCTTC
CDR3aa: CASSLTPGNSYNEQFF

j_gene: TRBJ2-1
abundance: many
d_gene: TRBD2
v_gene: TRBV12-3/TRBV12-4
CDR3nt: TGTGCCAGCAGTACTCCGGGACTAGCCCCCGTGGAGCAGTTCTTC
CDR3aa: CASSTPGLAPVEQFF

j_gene: TRBJ1-1
abundance: .
d_gene: .
v_gene: TRBV4-1
CDR3nt: TGCGCCAGCAGCCAAGCAACCCTGAACACTGAAGCTTTCTTT
CDR3aa: CASSQATLNTEAFF

j_gene: TRBJ1-5
abundance: .
d_gene: .
v_gene: TRBV25-1
CDR3nt: TGTGCCAGCAGTGAATCAGGGGCCTTCAATCAGCCCCAGCATTTT
CDR3aa: CASSESGAFNQPQHF

j_gene: TRBJ1-4
abundance: .
d_gene: .
v_gene: TRBV7-9
CDR3nt: TGTGCCAGCAGCTTGGGTGAGGGAACCGAAAAACTGTTTTTT
CDR3aa: CASSLGEGTEKLFF

j_gene: TRBJ1-6
abundance: .
d_gene: .
v_gene: TRBV30
CDR3nt: TGTGCCTGTGGGAGCCAACATTCACCCCTCCACTTT
CDR3aa: CACGSQHSPLHF

j_gene: TRBJ2-7
abundance: .
d_gene: TRBD1
v_gene: TRBV9
CDR3nt: TGTGCCAGCAGCGAGGGACAGCTCTCCTACGAGCAGTACTTC
CDR3aa: CASSEGQLSYEQYF

j_gene: TRBJ1-5
abundance: many
d_gene: TRBD1
v_gene: TRBV6-2/TRBV6-3
CDR3nt: TGTGCCAGCAGTGAAGAGGACAGGGGGCGTCAGCCCCAGCATTTT
CDR3aa: CASSEEDRGRQPQHF

j_gene: TRBJ2-1
abundance: few
d_gene: TRBD2
v_gene: TRBV27
CDR3nt: TGTGCCAGCAGTTTCGCGGGAGTCAACAATGAGCAGTTCTTC
CDR3aa: CASSFAGVNNEQFF

j_gene: TRBJ2-3
abundance: .
d_gene: .
v_gene: TRBV30
CDR3nt: TGTGCCTGGAATACGGCAGGGGGCACAGATACGCAGTATTTT
CDR3aa: CAWNTAGGTDTQYF

j_gene: TRBJ2-1
abundance: few
d_gene: .
v_gene: TRBV3-1
CDR3nt: TGTGCCAGCAGCCGAGGGGAAGGGTTGACTGAGCAGTTCTTC
CDR3aa: CASSRGEGLTEQFF

j_gene: TRBJ1-5
abundance: .
d_gene: .
v_gene: TRBV19
CDR3nt: TGTGCCAGTAGTATAAGCGTTGGCTTGAATCAGCCCCAGCATTTT
CDR3aa: CASSISVGLNQPQHF

j_gene: TRBJ2-2
abundance: few
d_gene: TRBD2
v_gene: TRBV27
CDR3nt: TGTGCCAGCAGTTCACGGCTAGCGGGCGGGTTCCTCACCGGGGAGCTGTTTTTT
CDR3aa: CASSSRLAGGFLTGELFF

j_gene: TRBJ2-5
abundance: .
d_gene: .
v_gene: TRBV12-5
CDR3nt: TGTGCTAGTGGTTTGGTAGGACTAACGAGTCAAGAGACCCAGTACTTC
CDR3aa: CASGLVGLTSQETQYF

j_gene: TRBJ2-3
abundance: many
d_gene: TRBD2
v_gene: TRBV7-9
CDR3nt: TGTGCCAGCAGCTTACCTAGCGGTGGCACAGATACGCAGTATTTT
CDR3aa: CASSLPSGGTDTQYF

j_gene: TRBJ2-2
abundance: few
d_gene: TRBD1
v_gene: TRBV24-1
CDR3nt: TGTGCCACCTGGGACAGGGGGACCGGGGAGCTGTTTTTT
CDR3aa: CATWDRGTGELFF

j_gene: TRBJ1-4
abundance: .
d_gene: .
v_gene: TRBV7-9
CDR3nt: TGTGCCAGCAGCGTAGATGAAAGTGAAAAACTGTTTTTT
CDR3aa: CASSVDESEKLFF

j_gene: TRBJ2-7
abundance: .
d_gene: .
v_gene: TRBV6-1
CDR3nt: TGTGCCAGCAGTGTAACCGGGACGGGACACTACGAGCAGTACTTC
CDR3aa: CASSVTGTGHYEQYF

j_gene: TRBJ2-7
abundance: .
d_gene: TRBD2
v_gene: TRBV5-1
CDR3nt: TGCGCCAGCAGCCCTCCCGGGACTAGCGACTCCTACGAGCAGTACTTC
CDR3aa: CASSPPGTSDSYEQYF

j_gene: TRBJ2-7
abundance: many
d_gene: TRBD1
v_gene: TRBV2
CDR3nt: TGTGCCAGCAGTGGGACAGGGATGAGGTACGAGCAGTACTTC
CDR3aa: CASSGTGMRYEQYF

j_gene: TRBJ1-5
abundance: many
d_gene: TRBD1
v_gene: TRBV3-1
CDR3nt: TGTGCCAGCAGTCCGGGACAGGGCTACAATCAGCCCCAGCATTTT
CDR3aa: CASSPGQGYNQPQHF

j_gene: TRBJ2-3
abundance: many
d_gene: TRBD2
v_gene: TRBV20-1
CDR3nt: TGCAGTGCTAGGTCGGGACTACCCACCACAGATACGCAGTATTTT
CDR3aa: CSARSGLPTTDTQYF

j_gene: TRBJ2-7
abundance: few
d_gene: TRBD1
v_gene: TRBV11-2
CDR3nt: TGTGCCAGCAGCTTAGAATTACAGGGGGCTTACGAGCAGTACTTC
CDR3aa: CASSLELQGAYEQYF

j_gene: TRBJ1-2
abundance: many
d_gene: .
v_gene: TRBV14
CDR3nt: TGTGCCAGCAGCCTGCTTTCGACGGGGGGCTACACCTTC
CDR3aa: CASSLLSTGGYTF

j_gene: TRBJ2-7
abundance: few
d_gene: TRBD1
v_gene: TRBV6-1
CDR3nt: TGTGCCAGCCGGTATGACAGGGGAACCTACGAGCAGTACTTC
CDR3aa: CASRYDRGTYEQYF

j_gene: TRBJ1-1
abundance: .
d_gene: TRBD1
v_gene: TRBV5-1
CDR3nt: TGCGCCAGCAGCTTGGACAGGGGCGGTAGTGAAGCTTTCTTT
CDR3aa: CASSLDRGGSEAFF